The clone carrying this TCR beta chain occurred once. Its matching antigen is unknown. The data derive from a study of STAT3 mutations in large granular lymphocyte leukemia. Whole-study findings and limits: Every T-cell large granular lymphocyte leukemia patient had at least one immunodominant TCR beta clonotype.

The repertoire was sequenced with immunoSEQ multiplex PCR; TCRdb's copy has only in-frame clones and lacks some. The sample contains about 7,000 clones, around three fifths of which appear only once. The germline gives CDR1 SQVTM, CDR2 ANQGSEA. Trimming cost V 6 bases and J 9 bases, with 15 bases left between them. The CDR3 is 12 residues long. The chain is built from TRBV29-1 and TRBJ2-1, with a weak D call TRBD2 (5 bases). Sequences were obtained from peripheral blood mononuclear cells. The sequence derives from a boy aged 5-17 years with T-cell large granular lymphocyte leukemia. Some clones in this sample may be carry-over from other donors' samples. The CDR3 DNA is TGCAGCGTATTCGCGGGTGGCGGTGAGCAGTTCTTC. Amino acids: CSVFAGGGEQFF.